Below, 31 T cell receptor beta chains from the same sample are listed, as sequenced in a study of shared clonotypes between healthy human individuals. TCRdb's table, derived via immunoSEQ multiplex PCR, lists solely in-frame clones and lacks some. The sample has about 2.5 million clones; roughly 90% are singletons. Sample: naive CD4+ T cells from PBMCs. The subset denotes: CD45RA+ positively selected. The source of these receptors is a man in his late teens or twenties in good health. Some clones in this sample may be carry-over from other donors' samples.

V and J are TRBV7-3 and TRBJ2-2; D is perhaps TRBD1 (5 bases). The CDR3 loop spans 16 amino acids. CDR1 and CDR2 (germline): SGHTA, FQGTGA. V was cut by 1 base and J by 4 bases, with 13 bases left in between. The CDR3 DNA reads as TGTGCCAGCAGCTTAATGGGCCAGGGAAGCACCGGGGAGCTGTTTTTT. Its protein product is CASSLMGQGSTGELFF.

J is TRBJ1-2 and V is TRBV7-9; no definite D call. The CDR3 runs to 11 residues. CDR1 SEHNR and CDR2 FQNEAQ come from the germline V gene (reference sequence). Trimming removed 5 bases from V and 7 bases from J, with 8 bases in between. The chain's CDR3 is CASSHPPGYTF. CDR3 sequence (DNA): TGTGCCAGCAGCCACCCCCCTGGCTACACCTTC.

J is TRBJ2-3 and V is TRBV18, with D maybe TRBD1 (6 bases). Germline values: CDR1 KGHSH, CDR2 LQKENI. The V end was cut by 6 bases, the J end by 2 bases, with 12 bases between. The CDR3 length is 14 residues. In nucleotides, the CDR3 is TGTGCCAGCTCCCGCGGACAGAACACAGATACGCAGTATTTT. Amino acid sequence: CASSRGQNTDTQYF.

The chain employs TRBV19 and TRBJ2-2, with 12 bases fitting TRBD1. Unmatched junction bases numbered 10, after V lost 3 bases and J lost 5 bases. This CDR3 has 18 residues. The germline V gene encodes CDR1 LNHDA and CDR2 SQIVND (reference sequence). The CDR3 reads CASSISGQGARGTGELFF. As DNA, the CDR3 is TGTGCCAGTAGTATTTCGGGACAGGGGGCCCGAGGAACCGGGGAGCTGTTTTTT. Full variable domain (remainder filled in from reference TRBV19 and TRBJ2-2): DGGITQSPKYLFRKEGQNVTLSCEQNLNHDAMYWYRQDPGQGLRLIYYSQIVNDFQKGDIAEGYSVSREKKESFPLTVTSAQKNPTAFYLCASSISGQGARGTGELFFGEGSRLTVL.

This sequence joins TRBV30 and TRBJ2-3; D tentatively reads TRBD1 or TRBD2 (5 bases each). Germline loops: CDR1 GTSNPN, CDR2 SVGIG (reference sequence). The CDR3 contains 14 residues. Trimming pared 7 bases from V and 0 bases from J, leaving 14 bases between. The CDR3 DNA follows: TGTGCCTTAACCGGGACGGTTAGCACAGATACGCAGTATTTT. Its translation: CALTGTVSTDTQYF.

The chain combines TRBV6-5 with TRBJ2-2; 9 bases fit TRBD1. V gave up 6 bases and J gave up 5 bases; unmatched junction bases: 4. Germline CDR1 is MNHEY and CDR2 is SVGAGI. This CDR3 is 14 amino acids long. As DNA, the CDR3 is TGTGCCAGCAGAACAGGGGGCCGGACCGGGGAGCTGTTTTTT. Its translation is CASRTGGRTGELFF.

The chain uses TRBV18 and TRBJ1-2, with TRBD1 matching 8 bases. With 3 bases clipped from V and 3 bases from J, the junction kept 6 bases outside the gene matches. Germline lookup yields CDR1 KGHSH and CDR2 LQKENI. This CDR3 has 15 residues. DNA for the CDR3: TGTGCCAGCTCACCCGGACAGGGAAAGGACTATGGCTACACCTTC. Protein product: CASSPGQGKDYGYTF.

This clone was detected once. V and J are TRBV28 and TRBJ1-5, with D possibly being TRBD1 (6 bases). The V gene lost 4 bases and the J gene lost 6 bases, with 19 bases spanning the gap. From germline, CDR1 is MDHEN and CDR2 SYDVKM. The CDR3 runs 16 residues. This CDR3 reads CASSWGRRGGIQPQHF. The CDR3 DNA follows: TGTGCCAGCAGTTGGGGTCGGAGGGGGGGAATTCAGCCCCAGCATTTT.

This chain uses TRBV15 with TRBJ2-7; perhaps TRBD1 as D (5 bases). CDR1 and CDR2 from the germline V gene are LNHNV and YYDKDF (reference sequence). The CDR3 consists of 15 residues. V shed 0 bases and J shed 5 bases, with 14 bases lying between them. The CDR3 sequence: CATSRDPGLWNEQYF. In DNA, the CDR3 is TGTGCCACCAGCAGAGACCCAGGGCTATGGAACGAGCAGTACTTC.

This chain connects TRBV5-1 to TRBJ2-2; maybe TRBD2 (6 bases). Trimming took off 3 bases at V and 4 bases at J, with 16 bases between the two ends. CDR3 size: 16 residues. Germline values: CDR1 SGHRS, CDR2 YFSETQ. CDR3 sequence: CASSWTPGDVTGELFF. CDR3 nucleotides: TGCGCCAGCAGCTGGACCCCGGGAGACGTCACCGGGGAGCTGTTTTTT.

This chain connects TRBV27 to TRBJ2-1; 11 nucleotides agree with TRBD2. The CDR3 is 12 amino acids. Losses at the gene ends were 2 bases for V and 14 bases for J; bases not matched to a gene: 2. The germline V gene encodes CDR1 MNHEY and CDR2 SMNVEV (reference sequence). The CDR3 bases are TGTGCCAGCAGTTTAACTAGCGGGAGAAAGTTCTTC. It encodes CASSLTSGRKFF.

This rearrangement joins TRBV11-3 to TRBJ2-3; weak D call: TRBD2 (6 bases). Germline CDR1 and CDR2: SGHNT and YENEEA. Trimming cost V 11 bases and J 1 base, with 10 bases left between them. The CDR3 is made up of 12 amino acids. CDR3 protein: CAERVCTDTQYF. The CDR3 DNA reads as TGTGCCGAGCGGGTTTGCACAGATACGCAGTATTTT.

The chain has TRBV7-2 and TRBJ2-7; maybe TRBD2 (5 bases). The germline V and J ends were trimmed by 5 bases and 0 bases, with 11 bases remaining between them. Looked up from germline, CDR1 is SGHTA and CDR2 is FQGNSA. CDR3 length: 14 residues. The CDR3 nucleotides read TGTGCCAGCAGCACCTGGGAGCGCTCCTACGAGCAGTACTTC. Its translation: CASSTWERSYEQYF.

The chain couples TRBV7-9 to TRBJ1-6; TRBD1 matches at 7 bases. CDR3 length equals 15 residues. The V gene's germline CDR1 is SEHNR and CDR2 FQNEAQ (reference sequence). Trimming cost V 4 bases and J 7 bases; bases outside gene matches: 7. The CDR3 region is CASSSGQEHNSPLHF. As DNA, the CDR3 is TGTGCCAGCAGCTCAGGACAGGAGCACAATTCACCCCTCCACTTT.

The V gene is TRBV5-8, the J gene TRBJ2-5, with D perhaps matching TRBD1 (6 bases). V was clipped by 2 bases and J by 0 bases, with 8 bases between them. Per germline, CDR1 SGHTS and CDR2 YDEGEE. The length of the CDR3 is 14 residues. The CDR3 is CASSFGQYQETQYF. CDR3 DNA sequence: TGTGCCAGCAGCTTCGGACAGTACCAAGAGACCCAGTACTTC.

The rearrangement uses TRBV14 and TRBJ2-7; 9 nucleotides align to TRBD1. The V gene end was trimmed by 0 bases and the J gene end by 7 bases; junction bases not matched to a gene: 7. Germline CDR1 SGHDN, CDR2 FVKESK. The CDR3 sequence is 15 residues long. DNA for the CDR3: TGTGCCAGCAGCCAAGATTATACAGGGGGCTTAGAGCAGTACTTC. It encodes CASSQDYTGGLEQYF.

This chain links TRBV28 with TRBJ1-5, with D unclear. Per germline, CDR1 MDHEN and CDR2 SYDVKM. The CDR3 has 12 amino acids. Trimming removed 6 bases at V and 5 bases at J, with 8 bases between. Here the CDR3 DNA reads TGTGCCAGCAGCGCGATAGATCAGCCCCAGCATTTT. It codes for CASSAIDQPQHF.

Concerning this clone: This CDR3 is also generated by other DNA sequences in the sample. The rearrangement uses TRBV18 and TRBJ2-5; TRBD1 is a possible D gene (6 bases). Germline values: CDR1 KGHSH, CDR2 LQKENI. This CDR3 spans 13 amino acids. Trimming removed 3 bases from V and 3 bases from J, with 8 bases in between. The chain's CDR3 is CASSPSGEETQYF. The CDR3 region has the DNA TGTGCCAGCTCACCGTCAGGGGAAGAGACCCAGTACTTC.

This sequence joins TRBV18 and TRBJ2-3; D is perhaps TRBD1 (5 bases). Germline V CDR1 and CDR2: KGHSH, LQKENI. The CDR3 consists of 15 residues. Trimming stripped 0 bases from V and 5 bases from J, with 12 bases between. CDR3 residues: CASSPPGVGVDTQYF. In DNA, the CDR3 is TGTGCCAGCTCACCACCAGGGGTGGGCGTAGATACGCAGTATTTT.

The chain is built from TRBV5-1 and TRBJ1-5; D not certain. Germline V gene data show CDR1 as SGHRS and CDR2 as YFSETQ. Trimming shortened V by 0 bases and J by 4 bases, and 11 bases separated the two germline ends. This CDR3 spans 15 amino acids. This CDR3 reads CASSLDGRVNQPQHF. CDR3 nucleotides: TGCGCCAGCAGCTTGGACGGGAGGGTGAATCAGCCCCAGCATTTT.

The chain uses TRBV11-3 and TRBJ2-7, with D maybe TRBD1 (5 bases). Germline V gene lookup returns CDR1 SGHNT and CDR2 YENEEA. The CDR3 runs 12 residues. The V and J ends lost 5 bases and 5 bases respectively, with 10 bases between them. CDR3 sequence reads: CASSQRGNEQYF. CDR3 sequence (DNA): TGTGCCAGCAGCCAAAGGGGAAACGAGCAGTACTTC. Full variable domain (outside the CDR3, taken from reference TRBV11-3 and TRBJ2-7): EAGVVQSPRYKIIEKKQPVAFWCNPISGHNTLYWYLQNLGQGPELLIRYENEEAVDDSQLPKDRFSAERLKGVDSTLKIQPAELGDSAVYLCASSQRGNEQYFGPGTRLTVT.

The V and J genes are TRBV19 and TRBJ1-1; TRBD1 matches 7 bases. V lost 6 bases and J lost 2; bases outside the gene matches: 15. The CDR3 spans 17 residues. Germline assignment: CDR1 LNHDA and CDR2 SQIVND (reference sequence). The CDR3 sequence: CASRRLSGGRGNTEAFF. CDR3 DNA sequence: TGTGCCAGTAGGAGACTCTCAGGGGGAAGAGGCAACACTGAAGCTTTCTTT.

The chain employs TRBV6-6 and TRBJ2-7, with 10 positions matching TRBD2. Looked up from germline, CDR1 is MNHNY and CDR2 is SVGAGI (reference sequence). The CDR3 runs 14 residues. The trim removed 6 bases at V and 3 bases at J, leaving 5 bases unmatched. CDR3 residues: CASSSGTSDYEQYF. CDR3 sequence (DNA): TGTGCCAGCAGCTCCGGGACTAGCGACTACGAGCAGTACTTC.

J is TRBJ1-3 and V is TRBV7-2; TRBD1 might be the D (5 bases). Germline assignment: CDR1 SGHTA and CDR2 FQGNSA. Trimming stripped 6 bases from V and 7 bases from J, with 19 bases between. The CDR3 covers 15 residues. In DNA form, the CDR3 reads TGTGCCAGCAGTATCCAGGGAGGGGCCGGGAACACCATATATTTT. This codes for CASSIQGGAGNTIYF.

The rearrangement joins TRBV11-3 to TRBJ2-1, with TRBD1 as a possible D gene (8 bases). Germline loops: CDR1 SGHNT, CDR2 YENEEA. The CDR3 spans 15 residues. V gave up 8 bases and J gave up 0 bases, with 14 bases separating them. The CDR3 coding sequence is TGTGCCAGCGGCGGGGGACAGGACTCCTACAATGAGCAGTTCTTC. This gives the protein CASGGGQDSYNEQFF.

This CDR3 reads CACKRRTDSFSSTGELFF. CDR3 coding DNA: TGTGCCTGCAAAAGACGGACGGACAGTTTTTCGAGCACCGGGGAGCTGTTTTTT. The gene calls are TRBV30 and TRBJ2-2, with a possible D match to TRBD1 (6 bases). The V and J ends lost 6 bases and 4 bases respectively, with 27 bases between them. Per germline, CDR1 GTSNPN and CDR2 SVGIG (reference sequence). CDR3 size: 18 residues.

The V gene is TRBV5-6, the J gene TRBJ2-1, with TRBD2 as a possible D gene (6 bases). Trimming removed 4 bases at V and 3 bases at J, with 17 bases between. The CDR3 spans 16 residues. Germline V gene sequence: CDR1 SGHDT, CDR2 YYEEEE. The CDR3 DNA sequence: TGTGCCAGCAGCCCGCGCCGCGGGATCGTCTACAATGAGCAGTTCTTC. The encoded protein is CASSPRRGIVYNEQFF.

This clone was picked up one time. This sample also contains other DNA sequences that code for the same CDR3. The rearrangement joins TRBV7-3 to TRBJ1-1, with a weak D call TRBD1 (5 bases). The V end was cut by 2 bases, the J end by 1 base, with 8 bases between. Germline V gene sequence: CDR1 SGHTA, CDR2 FQGTGA. This CDR3 is 14 amino acids long. CDR3 in DNA: TGTGCCAGCAGCTTAGGGGGAGGGAACACTGAAGCTTTCTTT. Encoded protein: CASSLGGGNTEAFF.

In the case of this clone: Other DNA sequences from this sample encode an identical CDR3 as well. This chain links TRBV11-1 with TRBJ2-7, with a weak D call TRBD2 (6 bases). This CDR3 comprises 13 residues. With 3 bases removed from V and 1 base from J, the gap between germline ends came to 7 bases. Germline V lookup: CDR1 SGHAT, CDR2 FQDESV (reference sequence). Written as DNA, the CDR3 is TGTGCCAGCAGCTTGGCGGGATCCTACGAGCAGTACTTC. Translated: CASSLAGSYEQYF.

The chain combines TRBV5-8 with TRBJ2-2; D might be TRBD1 (6 bases). The CDR3 contains 14 residues. V was pared by 4 bases and J by 4 bases, with 11 bases between. CDR1 and CDR2 from the germline V gene are SGHTS and YDEGEE. The CDR3 DNA reads as TGTGCCAGCAGCCACCGAGGGGGCACCGGGGAGCTGTTTTTT. Its translation: CASSHRGGTGELFF. The full variable domain, completed using reference TRBV5-8 and TRBJ2-2, is EAGVTQSPTHLIKTRGQQATLRCSPISGHTSVYWYQQALGLGLQFLLWYDEGEERNRGNFPPRFSGRQFPNYSSELNVNALELEDSALYLCASSHRGGTGELFFGEGSRLTVL.

The V gene is TRBV19, the J gene TRBJ1-5; D possibly corresponds to TRBD1 (5 bases). The germline V and J ends were trimmed by 3 bases and 7 bases, with 16 bases remaining between them. Germline loops: CDR1 LNHDA, CDR2 SQIVND (reference sequence). This CDR3 has 15 amino acids. CDR3 nucleotide sequence: TGTGCCAGTAGTATCGAACAGGCCTTTGGGCAGCCCCAGCATTTT. Its protein product is CASSIEQAFGQPQHF.